The entry below describes one T cell receptor beta chain. CDR1 and CDR2 from the germline V gene are MNHEY and SVGAGI. CDR3 length: 15 residues. Between the trimmed V and J ends, which lost 7 bases and 12 bases, there was a span of 25 bases. The sample originates from a study of blood T cell repertoires in COVID-19. Study context: Sites in the United States, Italy and Spain provided acute and convalescent COVID-19 samples. Nucleic acid was either cDNA or gDNA, and it came from T cells, B-cell-depleted T cells, or PBMCs.

Under the authors' procedure: Reference gene primers were amplified, and this amplification served to estimate nucleated cell counts. Generated by immunoSEQ multiplex PCR, the TCRdb table keeps only in-frame clones and is missing some. V and J calls and clone size follow that table, whereas D and trimming were derived from the DNA. This sample has about 140,000 clones, with 78% found just once. This chain links TRBV6-5 with TRBJ2-1; possible D gene TRBD2, 7 bases. The specimen sequenced was peripheral blood. This receptor was identified in a man aged 60 to 69 who had recovered from COVID-19. The CDR3 DNA reads as TGTGCCAGCATGGGGGCGGCGGGAGTAGTTGGGACGCAGTTCTTC. The encoded protein is CASMGAAGVVGTQFF.